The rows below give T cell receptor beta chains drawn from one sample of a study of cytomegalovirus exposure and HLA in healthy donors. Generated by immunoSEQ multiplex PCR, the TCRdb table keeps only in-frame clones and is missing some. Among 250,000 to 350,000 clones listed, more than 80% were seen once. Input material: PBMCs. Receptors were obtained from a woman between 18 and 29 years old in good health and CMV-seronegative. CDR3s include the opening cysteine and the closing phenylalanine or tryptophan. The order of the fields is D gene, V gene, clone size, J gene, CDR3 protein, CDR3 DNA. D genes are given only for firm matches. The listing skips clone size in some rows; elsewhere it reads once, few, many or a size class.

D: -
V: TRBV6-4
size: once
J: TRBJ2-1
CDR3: CASSDSGLEYNEQFF
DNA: TGTGCCAGCAGTGACTCTGGACTGGAGTACAATGAGCAGTTCTTC

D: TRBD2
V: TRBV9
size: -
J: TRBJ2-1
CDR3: CASSVGLAGGHNEQFF
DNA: TGTGCCAGCAGCGTAGGGCTAGCGGGAGGTCACAATGAGCAGTTCTTC

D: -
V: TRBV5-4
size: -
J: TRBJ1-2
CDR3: CASTPDPGLGYGYTF
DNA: TGTGCCAGCACTCCAGACCCAGGGCTGGGCTATGGCTACACCTTC

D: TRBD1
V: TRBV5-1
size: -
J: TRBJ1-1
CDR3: CASRQNQGAEAFF
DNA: TGCGCCAGCAGACAGAATCAGGGGGCTGAAGCTTTCTTT

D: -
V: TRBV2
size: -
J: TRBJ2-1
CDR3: CASSDSEYNEQFF
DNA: TGTGCCAGCAGTGATTCAGAATACAATGAGCAGTTCTTC

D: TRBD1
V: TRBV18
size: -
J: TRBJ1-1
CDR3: CASCRDRNTEAFF
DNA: TGTGCCAGCTGCCGGGACAGGAACACTGAAGCTTTCTTT

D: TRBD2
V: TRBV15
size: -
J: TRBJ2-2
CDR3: CATSRDLSSGRFGGELFF
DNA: TGTGCCACCAGCAGAGATTTATCTAGCGGGAGATTTGGCGGGGAGCTGTTTTTT

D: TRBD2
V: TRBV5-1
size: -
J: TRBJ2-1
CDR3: CASSLGGGSSYNEQFF
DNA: TGCGCCAGCAGCTTGGGGGGCGGGAGCTCCTACAATGAGCAGTTCTTC

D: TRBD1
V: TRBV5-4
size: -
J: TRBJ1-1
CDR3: CASSLGQGLQQEAFF
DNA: TGTGCCAGCAGCTTGGGACAGGGACTTCAACAGGAAGCTTTCTTT

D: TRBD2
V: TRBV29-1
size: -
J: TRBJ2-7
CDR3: CSVEATGLAGISYEQYF
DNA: TGCAGCGTTGAAGCCACGGGACTAGCGGGAATATCCTACGAGCAGTACTTC

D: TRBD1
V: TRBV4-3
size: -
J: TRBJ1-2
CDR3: CASSQTGIYGYTF
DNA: TGCGCCAGCAGCCAGACAGGGATCTATGGCTACACCTTC

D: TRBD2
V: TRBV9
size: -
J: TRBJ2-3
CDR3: CASSASGSGDTQYF
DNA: TGTGCCAGCAGCGCTAGCGGGAGTGGGGATACGCAGTATTTT

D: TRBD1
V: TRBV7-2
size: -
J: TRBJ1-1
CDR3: CASRTPAGGYGEAFF
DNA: TGTGCCAGCAGGACCCCGGCAGGGGGCTACGGCGAAGCTTTCTTT

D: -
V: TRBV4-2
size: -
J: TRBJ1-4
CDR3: CASSPGANEKLFF
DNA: TGTGCCAGCAGCCCGGGGGCTAATGAAAAACTGTTTTTT

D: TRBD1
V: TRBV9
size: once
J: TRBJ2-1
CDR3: CASSVRSSGTGGPGGQFF
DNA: TGTGCCAGCAGCGTAAGATCTTCGGGGACAGGGGGCCCGGGGGGGCAGTTCTTC

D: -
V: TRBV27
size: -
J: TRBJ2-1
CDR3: CASMREDEQFF
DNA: TGTGCCAGCATGCGAGAGGATGAGCAGTTCTTC

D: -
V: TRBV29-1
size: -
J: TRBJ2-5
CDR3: CSVSPGSLRSWETQYF
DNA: TGCAGCGTCTCCCCGGGGAGTCTCAGGTCGTGGGAGACCCAGTACTTC

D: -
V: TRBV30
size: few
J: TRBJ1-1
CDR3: CAWTGQMNTEAFF
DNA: TGTGCCTGGACCGGACAGATGAACACTGAAGCTTTCTTT

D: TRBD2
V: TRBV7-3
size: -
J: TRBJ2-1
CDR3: CASSLISGSYNEQFF
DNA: TGTGCCAGCAGCTTAATTAGCGGGAGCTACAATGAGCAGTTCTTC

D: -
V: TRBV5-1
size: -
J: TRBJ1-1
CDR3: CASSLGQPYNTEAFF
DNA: TGCGCCAGCAGCTTGGGACAGCCGTATAACACTGAAGCTTTCTTT

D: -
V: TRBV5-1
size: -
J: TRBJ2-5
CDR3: CASSLSRETQYF
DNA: TGCGCCAGCAGCTTGAGTCGGGAGACCCAGTACTTC

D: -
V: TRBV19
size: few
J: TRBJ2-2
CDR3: CASSIQNTGELFF
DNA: TGTGCCAGTAGTATACAGAACACCGGGGAGCTGTTTTTT

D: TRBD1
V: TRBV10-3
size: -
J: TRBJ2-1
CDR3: CAISPDRGRFYEQFF
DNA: TGTGCCATCAGTCCCGACAGGGGCCGTTTCTATGAGCAGTTCTTC

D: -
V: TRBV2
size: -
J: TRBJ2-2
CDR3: CASRAENTGELFF
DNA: TGTGCCAGCAGGGCAGAGAACACCGGGGAGCTGTTTTTT

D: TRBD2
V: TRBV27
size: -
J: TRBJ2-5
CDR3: CASSYQRERWETQYF
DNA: TGTGCCAGCTCCTACCAGCGGGAGAGATGGGAGACCCAGTACTTC

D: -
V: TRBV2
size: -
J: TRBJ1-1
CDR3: CASNLDPAGTEAFF
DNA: TGTGCCAGCAACCTGGACCCGGCGGGCACTGAAGCTTTCTTT

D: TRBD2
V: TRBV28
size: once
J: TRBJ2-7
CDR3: CASSLASSGTTGYEQYF
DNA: TGTGCCAGCAGTTTAGCGTCTAGCGGGACGACGGGGTACGAGCAGTACTTC

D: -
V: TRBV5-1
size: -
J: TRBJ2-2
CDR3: CASSHSYSNTGELFF
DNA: TGCGCCAGCAGCCACAGCTATTCGAACACCGGGGAGCTGTTTTTT

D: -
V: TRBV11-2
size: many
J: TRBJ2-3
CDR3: CASSWWRATDTQYF
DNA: TGTGCCAGCAGCTGGTGGAGGGCCACAGATACGCAGTATTTT

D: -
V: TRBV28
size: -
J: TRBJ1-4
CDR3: CASSSGRGEKLFF
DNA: TGTGCCAGCAGTTCGGGCCGGGGGGAAAAACTGTTTTTT

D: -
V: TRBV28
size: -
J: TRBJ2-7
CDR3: CASSPRDSESREQYF
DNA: TGTGCCAGCAGTCCCCGGGACTCCGAATCCAGGGAGCAGTACTTC

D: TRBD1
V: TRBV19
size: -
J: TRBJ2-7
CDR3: CASKRQGVFYEQYF
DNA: TGTGCCAGTAAGCGGCAGGGGGTTTTCTACGAGCAGTACTTC

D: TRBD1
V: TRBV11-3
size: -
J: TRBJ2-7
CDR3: CASSLIPRQGGCEQYF
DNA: TGTGCCAGCAGCTTGATACCCCGACAGGGGGGCTGCGAGCAGTACTTC

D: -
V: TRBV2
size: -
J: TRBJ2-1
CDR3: CASSEGGADEQFF
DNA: TGTGCCAGCAGTGAGGGGGGGGCAGATGAGCAGTTCTTC

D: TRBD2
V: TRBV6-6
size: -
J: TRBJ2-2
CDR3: CASSYVGGRNTGELFF
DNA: TGTGCCAGCAGTTACGTCGGGGGGAGGAACACCGGGGAGCTGTTTTTT

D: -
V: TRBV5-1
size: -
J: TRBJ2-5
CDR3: CASSSSASPGEGVWETQYF
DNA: TGCGCCAGCAGCTCCTCCGCCTCGCCAGGGGAAGGCGTCTGGGAGACCCAGTACTTC

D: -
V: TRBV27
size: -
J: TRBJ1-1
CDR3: CASSLRGYTEAFF
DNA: TGTGCCAGCAGTTTACGAGGATACACTGAAGCTTTCTTT

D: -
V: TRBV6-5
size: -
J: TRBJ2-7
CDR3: CASILDHEQYF
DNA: TGTGCCAGCATCCTAGACCATGAGCAGTACTTC

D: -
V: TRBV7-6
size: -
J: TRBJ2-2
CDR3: CASSEQGGTGELFF
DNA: TGTGCCAGCAGCGAACAGGGTGGCACCGGGGAGCTGTTTTTT